The next 19 T cell receptor beta chains were all read from a single sample in a study of graft-versus-host responses after intestinal transplantation. These TCRs' antigens remain unknown. Assay: immunoSEQ multiplex PCR; the TCRdb copy retains only in-frame clones and omits some. This sample has roughly 81,000 clones; 82% occur once, and the top ten carry around 0.83%. The material sequenced was unstimulated CD4+ T cells sorted from spleen or lymph node cells, taken before intestinal transplant. These receptors originate from a human donor who received an intestinal transplant.

The chain is built from TRBV9 and TRBJ1-4, with a possible D match to TRBD1 (6 bases). Trimming removed 1 base at V and 7 bases at J, with 14 bases between. CDR1 and CDR2 (germline): SGDLS, YYNGEE. The CDR3 spans 15 residues. CDR3 amino acids: CASSVRGARGEKLFF. In DNA form, the CDR3 reads TGTGCCAGCAGCGTACGGGGGGCGCGCGGTGAAAAACTGTTTTTT.

The chain joins TRBV5-4 to TRBJ1-4; D unresolved. Per the germline V gene, CDR1 is SGHNT and CDR2 is YYREEE (reference sequence). This CDR3 is built from 13 residues. Trimming cost V 1 base and J 7 bases, with 8 bases left between them. The CDR3 DNA reads TGTGCCAGCAGCTTGCAGGAAGGTGAAAAACTGTTTTTT. Its translation is CASSLQEGEKLFF.

This chain uses TRBV6-1 with TRBJ2-7; D is perhaps TRBD1 (7 bases). CDR1 and CDR2 from the germline V gene are MNHNS and SASEGT. Trimming cost V 4 bases and J 4 bases, with 14 bases left between them. CDR3 length: 14 amino acids. CDR3 loop: CASSVGGQLYEQYF. In nucleotides, the CDR3 is TGTGCCAGCAGTGTCGGGGGACAGCTATACGAGCAGTACTTC.

In DNA, the CDR3 is TGTGCCAGCAGCGCGGGACTAGCGGATTCCTACGAGCAGTACTTC. Translating gives CASSAGLADSYEQYF. This sequence joins TRBV5-4 and TRBJ2-7, with 11 bases aligning to TRBD2. Germline CDR1 reads SGHNT; CDR2 reads YYREEE (reference sequence). The ends lost 4 bases at V and 1 base at J; junction bases unmatched: 4. This CDR3 has 15 amino acids.

The chain is built from TRBV7-2 and TRBJ2-5, with 9 bases identical to TRBD2. Looked up from germline, CDR1 is SGHTA and CDR2 is FQGNSA. V dropped 4 bases and J dropped 5; count of bases not matched to a gene: 5. CDR3 length equals 14 residues. The CDR3 nucleotides are TGTGCCAGCAGCTACGGGACTAGCCGTGAGACCCAGTACTTC. Translating gives CASSYGTSRETQYF. Full variable domain (outside the CDR3, taken from reference TRBV7-2 and TRBJ2-5): GAGVSQSPSNKVTEKGKDVELRCDPISGHTALYWYRQSLGQGLEFLIYFQGNSAPDKSGLPSDRFSAERTGGSVSTLTIQRTQQEDSAVYLCASSYGTSRETQYFGPGTRLLVL.

The chain carries TRBV6-5 and TRBJ1-1; D gene ambiguous. Trimming took 1 base from V and 0 from J, leaving 6 bases between them. The CDR3 covers 14 residues. CDR1 MNHEY and CDR2 SVGAGI come from the germline V gene. CDR3 protein: CASSYLNMNTEAFF. The CDR3 nucleotides are TGTGCCAGCAGTTACTTAAACATGAACACTGAAGCTTTCTTT.

The gene calls are TRBV28 and TRBJ1-2; 8 positions agree with TRBD1. The trim removed 6 bases at V and 4 bases at J, leaving 7 bases unmatched. Germline V gives CDR1 MDHEN, CDR2 SYDVKM. The length of the CDR3 is 14 residues. CDR3 bases: TGTGCCAGCAGACCGGGACAGGCCCTCTATGGCTACACCTTC. Protein product: CASRPGQALYGYTF.

The chain is built from TRBV5-1 and TRBJ1-5; the match to TRBD1 covers 7 bases. This CDR3 comprises 14 residues. V dropped 5 bases and J dropped 3; count of bases not matched to a gene: 5. CDR1 and CDR2 from the germline V gene are SGHRS and YFSETQ. DNA for the CDR3: TGCGCCAGCAGACAAGGGACAGCCAATCAGCCCCAGCATTTT. Translating gives CASRQGTANQPQHF.

The V and J genes are TRBV5-4 and TRBJ2-4, with a weak D call TRBD2 (5 bases). Germline CDR1 is SGHNT and CDR2 is YYREEE (reference sequence). V gave up 2 bases and J gave up 0 bases, with 9 bases separating them. The CDR3 has 15 residues. Here the CDR3 DNA reads TGTGCCAGCAGCTTCGGGGAGCTAGCCAAAAACATTCAGTACTTC. It specifies CASSFGELAKNIQYF. Looking up the rest from reference TRBV5-4 and TRBJ2-4 gives the full variable domain: ETGVTQSPTHLIKTRGQQVTLRCSSQSGHNTVSWYQQALGQGPQFIFQYYREEENGRGNFPPRFSGLQFPNYSSELNVNALELDDSALYLCASSFGELAKNIQYFGAGTRLSVL.

J is TRBJ2-5 and V is TRBV5-4, with D perhaps TRBD2 (7 bases). The V end was cut by 0 bases, the J end by 6 bases, with 18 bases between. CDR3 length: 16 residues. Germline V gene lookup returns CDR1 SGHNT and CDR2 YYREEE (reference sequence). The DNA for the CDR3 is TGTGCCAGCAGCTTGGCCGGGGGAGGGGGTGGACAGACCCAGTACTTC. Amino acid sequence: CASSLAGGGGGQTQYF.

This chain joins TRBV7-3 and TRBJ2-2; D call uncertain. The germline V and J ends were trimmed by 3 bases and 2 bases, with 4 bases remaining between them. The CDR3 sequence is 13 residues long. From germline, CDR1 is SGHTA and CDR2 FQGTGA. CDR3 amino acids: CASSFKNTGELFF. DNA for the CDR3: TGTGCCAGCAGCTTCAAAAACACCGGGGAGCTGTTTTTT. Full variable domain (rest looked up from reference TRBV7-3 and TRBJ2-2): GAGVSQTPSNKVTEKGKYVELRCDPISGHTALYWYRQSLGQGPEFLIYFQGTGAADDSGLPNDRFFAVRPEGSVSTLKIQRTERGDSAVYLCASSFKNTGELFFGEGSRLTVL.

The genes are TRBV7-2 and TRBJ1-2, with 8 bases that match TRBD1. The V gene end was trimmed by 5 bases and the J gene end by 7 bases; junction bases not matched to a gene: 9. The germline V gene encodes CDR1 SGHTA and CDR2 FQGNSA. The CDR3 extends over 14 amino acids. For the CDR3, the DNA is TGTGCCAGCAGCAATCGACAGGGGAGGAGTGGCTACACCTTC. It yields the protein CASSNRQGRSGYTF.

The chain carries TRBV2 and TRBJ2-7; 7 bases agree with TRBD1. The germline V gene encodes CDR1 SNHLY and CDR2 FYNNEI. J gave up 0 bases and V 8 bases, and 4 bases lay outside the gene matches. The CDR3 totals 13 residues. CDR3 protein: CASGGQLSYEQYF. The CDR3 DNA reads as TGTGCCAGCGGGGGACAGCTCTCCTACGAGCAGTACTTC. The variable domain in full, with the rest retrieved from reference TRBV2 and TRBJ2-7, is EPEVTQTPSHQVTQMGQEVILRCVPISNHLYFYWYRQILGQKVEFLVSFYNNEISEKSEIFDDQFSVERPDGSNFTLKIRSTKLEDSAMYFCASGGQLSYEQYFGPGTRLTVT.

The genes are TRBV19 and TRBJ1-2; D perhaps matches TRBD1 (6 bases). With 7 bases removed from V and 3 bases from J, the gap between germline ends came to 18 bases. Germline values: CDR1 LNHDA, CDR2 SQIVND (reference sequence). This CDR3 has 15 amino acids. In nucleotides, the CDR3 is TGTGCCAGTACCGTTTCCTCAGGGGCCGACTATGGCTACACCTTC. Translated: CASTVSSGADYGYTF.

The CDR3 here is CASSLTGEETQYF. DNA of the CDR3: TGCGCCAGCAGCTTGACAGGGGAAGAGACCCAGTACTTC. The gene calls are TRBV5-1 and TRBJ2-5; 7 nucleotides agree with TRBD1. V lost 1 base, J lost 3 bases, and 0 bases stayed unmatched. CDR3 length: 13 residues. Germline CDR1 and CDR2: SGHRS and YFSETQ.

As DNA, the CDR3 is TGTGCCAGCAGTTACTCGAGCGCAGGGAGGTCCTACGAGCAGTACTTC. It encodes CASSYSSAGRSYEQYF. The V call is TRBV6-5, the J call TRBJ2-7; D may be TRBD2 (6 bases). The CDR3 loop spans 16 amino acids. From germline, CDR1 is MNHEY and CDR2 SVGAGI. Trimming pared 0 bases from V and 1 base from J, leaving 13 bases between.

The chain joins TRBV5-4 to TRBJ1-2, with 7 bases aligning to TRBD1. V shed 4 bases and J 5 bases; nucleotides not matched to a gene: 5. CDR1 SGHNT and CDR2 YYREEE come from the germline V gene (reference sequence). The CDR3 extends over 13 amino acids. CDR3 sequence (DNA): TGTGCCAGCAGCGTGCTACAGGGGTATGGCTACACCTTC. Protein: CASSVLQGYGYTF.

The chain recombines TRBV5-5 with TRBJ2-1, with D possibly TRBD2 on 7 matching bases. The V gene lost 4 bases and the J gene lost 7 bases, with 12 bases spanning the gap. In germline, CDR1 is SGHKS, CDR2 YYEKEE (reference sequence). The CDR3 totals 13 residues. The CDR3 is CASSPQGGNEQFF. DNA of the CDR3: TGTGCCAGCAGCCCACAGGGAGGGAATGAGCAGTTCTTC.

V gene TRBV5-1 combines with J gene TRBJ1-4; D may be TRBD1 (6 bases). Germline lookup yields CDR1 SGHRS and CDR2 YFSETQ. This CDR3 has 17 residues. V was trimmed by 2 bases and J by 0 bases, leaving 14 bases between them. The CDR3 DNA sequence: TGCGCCAGCAGCTTAGTCGGCAGGGGAGCAACTAATGAAAAACTGTTTTTT. This encodes CASSLVGRGATNEKLFF.